This T cell receptor (beta chain) was sequenced for a study of memory CD4+ T cells and cytomegalovirus serostatus. Generated by immunoSEQ multiplex PCR, the TCRdb table keeps only in-frame clones and is missing some. In the table there are roughly 45,000 clones, 60% to 85% of which are singletons. Only a few counts were recorded for this clone. The sort gate was single viable CD3+CD4+CD8-CD45RO+ cells for memory CD4+ T cells. Donors' CMV status reflects serum IgG against pp150, pp28, p38, p52. Per the germline V gene, CDR1 is GTSNPN and CDR2 is SVGIG (reference sequence). This CDR3 has 14 residues. With 2 bases removed from V and 5 bases from J, the gap between germline ends came to 10 bases.

The sequenced sample consisted of memory CD4+ T cells from blood. The V and J genes are TRBV30 and TRBJ1-6; no reliable D call. The clonotype originates from an adult in good health and CMV-seronegative. The CDR3 DNA sequence: TGTGCCTGGAGTCTTAAGGGAAATAATTCACCCCTCCACTTT. This sequence encodes CAWSLKGNNSPLHF.